This section outlines one T cell receptor beta chain sequence together with its context. Age- and sex-matched healthy donors served as the control group. This CDR3 has 15 amino acids. Germline lookup yields CDR1 SGHDN and CDR2 FVKESK. V was trimmed by 1 base and J by 1 base, leaving 9 bases between them. With random hexamers, 0.5 to 1 ug RNA was reverse transcribed. MiXCR was run by TCRdb on the immunoSEQ multiplex PCR reads, yielding one entry per CDR3 protein. Of around 150,000 distinct CDR3 sequences listed, 90% to 95% were seen once; the top ten hold more than 0.12%. This record belongs to a study of CD8 T cells in Susac syndrome.

This TCR came from a human donor in good health. This rearrangement joins TRBV14 to TRBJ2-3; D gene uncertain. Sequencing was performed on CD4+ T cells from PBMCs. As DNA, the CDR3 is TGTGCCAGCAGCCAAGGGGCCATACGCACAGATACGCAGTATTTT. The encoded protein is CASSQGAIRTDTQYF.